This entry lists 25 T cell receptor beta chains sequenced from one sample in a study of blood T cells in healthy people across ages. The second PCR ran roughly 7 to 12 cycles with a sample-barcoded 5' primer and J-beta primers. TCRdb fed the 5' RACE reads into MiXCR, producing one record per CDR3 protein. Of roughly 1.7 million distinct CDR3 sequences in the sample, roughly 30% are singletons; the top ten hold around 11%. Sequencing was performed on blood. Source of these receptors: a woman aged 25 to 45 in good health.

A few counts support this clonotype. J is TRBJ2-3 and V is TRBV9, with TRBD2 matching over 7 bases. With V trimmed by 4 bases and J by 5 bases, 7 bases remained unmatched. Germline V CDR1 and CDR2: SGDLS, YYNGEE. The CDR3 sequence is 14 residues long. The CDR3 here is CASSSGGRGDTQYF. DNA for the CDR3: TGTGCCAGCAGCTCCGGGGGGAGAGGAGATACGCAGTATTTT.

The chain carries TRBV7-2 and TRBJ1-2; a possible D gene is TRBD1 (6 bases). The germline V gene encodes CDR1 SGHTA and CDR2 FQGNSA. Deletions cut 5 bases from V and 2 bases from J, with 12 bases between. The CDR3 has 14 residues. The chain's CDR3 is CASSRRGGNYGYTF. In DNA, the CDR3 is TGTGCCAGCAGCAGAAGAGGGGGGAACTATGGCTACACCTTC. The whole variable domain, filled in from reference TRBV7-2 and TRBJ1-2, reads GAGVSQSPSNKVTEKGKDVELRCDPISGHTALYWYRQSLGQGLEFLIYFQGNSAPDKSGLPSDRFSAERTGGSVSTLTIQRTQQEDSAVYLCASSRRGGNYGYTFGSGTRLTVV.

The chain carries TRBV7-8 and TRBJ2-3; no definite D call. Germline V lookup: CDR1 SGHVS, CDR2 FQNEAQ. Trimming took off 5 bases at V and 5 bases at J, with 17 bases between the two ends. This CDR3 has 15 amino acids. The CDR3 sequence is CASSTRAGVKDTQYF. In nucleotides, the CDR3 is TGTGCCAGCAGCACCCGTGCAGGCGTTAAAGATACGCAGTATTTT.

The CDR3 region has the DNA TGCGCCAGCAGCTTGGAAGGGGCCGTTTACAATGAGCAGTTCTTC. Encoded protein: CASSLEGAVYNEQFF. The V and J genes are TRBV5-1 and TRBJ2-1; D is perhaps TRBD1 (5 bases). The CDR3 runs to 15 residues. The germline V gene encodes CDR1 SGHRS and CDR2 YFSETQ. V lost 0 bases, J lost 4 bases, and 11 bases lay in between.

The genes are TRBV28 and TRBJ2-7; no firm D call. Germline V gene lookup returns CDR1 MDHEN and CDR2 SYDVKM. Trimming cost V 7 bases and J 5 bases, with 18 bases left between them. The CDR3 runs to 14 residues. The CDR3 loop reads CASMPRRSLHEQYF. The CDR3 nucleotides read TGTGCCAGCATGCCGAGACGGAGCTTGCACGAGCAGTACTTC. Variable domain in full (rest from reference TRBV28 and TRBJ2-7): DVKVTQSSRYLVKRTGEKVFLECVQDMDHENMFWYRQDPGLGLRLIYFSYDVKMKEKGDIPEGYSVSREKKERFSLILESASTNQTSMYLCASMPRRSLHEQYFGPGTRLTVT.

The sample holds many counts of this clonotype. The DNA for the CDR3 is TGTGCCAGCAGCCACGGACAGATTGGGGAGCAGTACTTC. The encoded protein is CASSHGQIGEQYF. V usage is TRBV7-6 and J usage is TRBJ2-7, with TRBD1 as a possible D gene (6 bases). The germline CDR1 and CDR2 sequences are SGHVS and FNYEAQ. CDR3 length equals 13 residues. Deletions cut 5 bases from V and 7 bases from J, with 15 bases between.

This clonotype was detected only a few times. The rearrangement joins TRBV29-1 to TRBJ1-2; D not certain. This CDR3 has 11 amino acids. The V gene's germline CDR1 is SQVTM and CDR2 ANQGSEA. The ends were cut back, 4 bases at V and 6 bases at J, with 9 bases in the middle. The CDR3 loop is CSVVSGNGYTF. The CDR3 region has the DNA TGCAGCGTTGTGTCGGGTAATGGCTACACCTTC.

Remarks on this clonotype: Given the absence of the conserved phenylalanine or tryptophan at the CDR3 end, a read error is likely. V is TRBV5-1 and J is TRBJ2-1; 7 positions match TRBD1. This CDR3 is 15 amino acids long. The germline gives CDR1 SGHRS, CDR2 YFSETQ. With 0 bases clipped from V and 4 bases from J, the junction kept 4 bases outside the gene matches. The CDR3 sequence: CASSLEGATYNEQFL. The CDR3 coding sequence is TGCGCCAGCAGCTTGGAGGGGGCCACATACAATGAGCAGTTCTTG.

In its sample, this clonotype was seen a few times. The CDR3 DNA is TGTGCCAGCAGCTACGTCAGCGGGAGGGCGAGTGCCGGGGAGCTGTTTTTT. This encodes CASSYVSGRASAGELFF. The rearrangement joins TRBV7-2 to TRBJ2-2; 10 nucleotides match TRBD2. This CDR3 contains 17 residues. V lost 4 bases to trimming and J lost 6 bases; unmatched junction nucleotides: 11. Per germline, CDR1 SGHTA and CDR2 FQGNSA.

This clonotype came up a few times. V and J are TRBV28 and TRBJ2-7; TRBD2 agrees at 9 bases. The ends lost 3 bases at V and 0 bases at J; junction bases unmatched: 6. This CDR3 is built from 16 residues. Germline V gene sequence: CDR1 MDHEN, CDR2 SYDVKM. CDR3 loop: CASSLSTSGLSYEQYF. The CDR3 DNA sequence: TGTGCCAGCAGTTTGTCCACTAGCGGGCTCTCCTACGAGCAGTACTTC.

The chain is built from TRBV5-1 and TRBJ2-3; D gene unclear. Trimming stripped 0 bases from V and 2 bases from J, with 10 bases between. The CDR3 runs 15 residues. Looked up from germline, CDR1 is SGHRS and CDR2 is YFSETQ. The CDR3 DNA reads TGCGCCAGCAGCTTGGCCGGGTCTCACACAGATACGCAGTATTTT. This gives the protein CASSLAGSHTDTQYF.

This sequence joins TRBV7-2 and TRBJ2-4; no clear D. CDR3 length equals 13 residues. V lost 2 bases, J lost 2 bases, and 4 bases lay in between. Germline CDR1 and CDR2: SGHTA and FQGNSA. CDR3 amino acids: CASSLLTKNIQYF. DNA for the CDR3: TGTGCCAGCAGCTTATTAACCAAAAACATTCAGTACTTC.

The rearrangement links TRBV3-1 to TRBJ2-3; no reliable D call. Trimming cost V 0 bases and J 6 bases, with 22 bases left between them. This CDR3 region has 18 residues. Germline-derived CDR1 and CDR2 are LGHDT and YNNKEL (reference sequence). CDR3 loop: CASSQELVDGALRDTQYF. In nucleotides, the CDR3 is TGTGCCAGCAGCCAAGAATTGGTAGACGGTGCCCTCAGGGATACGCAGTATTTT.

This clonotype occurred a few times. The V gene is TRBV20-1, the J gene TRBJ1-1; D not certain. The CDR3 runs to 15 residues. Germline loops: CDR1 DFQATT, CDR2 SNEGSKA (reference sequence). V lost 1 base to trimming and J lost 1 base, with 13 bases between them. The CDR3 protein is CSARVGPVPNTEAFF. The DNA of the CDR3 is TGCAGTGCTAGAGTGGGCCCCGTCCCGAACACTGAAGCTTTCTTT.

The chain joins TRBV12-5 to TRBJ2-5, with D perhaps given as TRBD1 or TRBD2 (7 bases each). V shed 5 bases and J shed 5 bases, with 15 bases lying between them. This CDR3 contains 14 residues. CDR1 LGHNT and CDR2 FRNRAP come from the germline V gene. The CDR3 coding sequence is TGTGCTAGTGGTGGGGAGGGGGCGAGGGAGACCCAGTACTTC. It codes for CASGGEGARETQYF.

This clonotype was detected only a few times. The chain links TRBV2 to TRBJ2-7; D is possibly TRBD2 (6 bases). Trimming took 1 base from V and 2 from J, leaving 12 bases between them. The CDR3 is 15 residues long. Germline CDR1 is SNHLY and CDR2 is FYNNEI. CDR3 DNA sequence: TGTGCCAGCAGTGAAGATCGGGGGAATGCCTACGAGCAGTACTTC. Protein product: CASSEDRGNAYEQYF. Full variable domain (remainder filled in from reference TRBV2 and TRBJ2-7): EPEVTQTPSHQVTQMGQEVILRCVPISNHLYFYWYRQILGQKVEFLVSFYNNEISEKSEIFDDQFSVERPDGSNFTLKIRSTKLEDSAMYFCASSEDRGNAYEQYFGPGTRLTVT.

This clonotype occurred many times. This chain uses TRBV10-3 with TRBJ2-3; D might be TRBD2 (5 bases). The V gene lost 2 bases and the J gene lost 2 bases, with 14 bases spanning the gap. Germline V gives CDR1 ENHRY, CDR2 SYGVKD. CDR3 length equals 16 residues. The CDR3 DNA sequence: TGTGCCATCAGTGAGAAGGCTAGCCCTAACACAGATACGCAGTATTTT. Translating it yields CAISEKASPNTDTQYF.

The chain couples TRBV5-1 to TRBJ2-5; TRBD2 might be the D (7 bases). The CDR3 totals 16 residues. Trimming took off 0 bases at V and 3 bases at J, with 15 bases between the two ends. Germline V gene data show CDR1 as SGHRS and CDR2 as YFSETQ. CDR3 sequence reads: CASSLGRGLGEETQYF. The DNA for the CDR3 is TGCGCCAGCAGCTTGGGGCGGGGGCTGGGCGAAGAGACCCAGTACTTC.

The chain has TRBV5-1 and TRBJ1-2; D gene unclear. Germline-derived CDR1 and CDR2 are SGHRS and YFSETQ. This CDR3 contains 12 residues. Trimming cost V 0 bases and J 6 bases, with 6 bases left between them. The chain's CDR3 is CASSLDVDGYTF. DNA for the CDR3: TGCGCCAGCAGCTTGGACGTTGATGGCTACACCTTC.

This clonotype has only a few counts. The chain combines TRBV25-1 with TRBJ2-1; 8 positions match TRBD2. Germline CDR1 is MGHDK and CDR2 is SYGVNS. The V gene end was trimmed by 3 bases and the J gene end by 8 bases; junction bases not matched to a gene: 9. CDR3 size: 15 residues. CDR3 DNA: TGTGCCAGCAGTGATCCTAGACTAGCGATCGATGAGCAGTTCTTC. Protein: CASSDPRLAIDEQFF.

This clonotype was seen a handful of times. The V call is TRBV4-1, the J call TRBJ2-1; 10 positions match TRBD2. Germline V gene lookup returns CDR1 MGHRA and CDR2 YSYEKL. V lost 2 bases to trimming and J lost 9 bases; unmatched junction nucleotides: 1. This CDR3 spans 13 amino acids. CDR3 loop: CASSQLAGVEQFF. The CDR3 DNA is TGCGCCAGCAGCCAACTAGCGGGAGTTGAGCAGTTCTTC.

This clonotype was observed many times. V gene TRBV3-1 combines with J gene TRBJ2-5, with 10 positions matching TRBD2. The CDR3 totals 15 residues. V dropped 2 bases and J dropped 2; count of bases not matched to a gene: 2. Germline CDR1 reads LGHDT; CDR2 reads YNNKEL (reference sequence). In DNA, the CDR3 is TGTGCCAGCAGCCAACGAGCGGGAGGGCAAGAGACCCAGTACTTC. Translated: CASSQRAGGQETQYF.

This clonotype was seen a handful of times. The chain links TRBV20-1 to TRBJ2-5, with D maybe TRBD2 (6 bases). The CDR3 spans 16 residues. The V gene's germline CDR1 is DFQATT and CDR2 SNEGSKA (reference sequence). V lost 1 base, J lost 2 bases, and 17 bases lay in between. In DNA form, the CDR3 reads TGCAGTGCTAGAGGAAAGCCGGGCGGGACGCAAGAGACCCAGTACTTC. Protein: CSARGKPGGTQETQYF.

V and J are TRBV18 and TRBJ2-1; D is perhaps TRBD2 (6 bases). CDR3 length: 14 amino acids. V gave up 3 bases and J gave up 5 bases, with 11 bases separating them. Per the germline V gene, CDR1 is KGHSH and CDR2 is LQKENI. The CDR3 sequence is CASSPPLANNEQFF. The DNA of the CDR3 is TGTGCCAGCTCACCTCCCCTAGCGAACAATGAGCAGTTCTTC.

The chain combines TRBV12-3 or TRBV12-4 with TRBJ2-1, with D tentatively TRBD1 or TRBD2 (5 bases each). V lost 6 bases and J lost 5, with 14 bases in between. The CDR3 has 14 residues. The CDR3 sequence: CASSRDGPHNEQFF. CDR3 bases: TGTGCCAGCAGCCGGGACGGCCCTCACAATGAGCAGTTCTTC.